The 9 T cell receptor beta chains given below trace back to one sample, sequenced in a study of T-cell memory formation after mild COVID-19. MiXCR was run by TCRdb on the 5' RACE reads, yielding one entry per CDR3 protein. The table includes roughly 110,000 distinct CDR3 sequences, roughly 14% detected once. Specimen: PBMCs or a T cell subset sorted from them (not recorded which). These receptors all stem from a young man who had mild COVID-19 (a few samples of this study predate the infection). Cell type and time point are not known.

The chain couples TRBV11-1 to TRBJ2-7; D tentatively reads TRBD1 or TRBD2 (5 bases each). CDR1 is SGHAT and CDR2 is FQDESV in the germline V gene (reference sequence). V lost 4 bases and J 0 bases, leaving 7 bases between the germline ends. The CDR3 is 13 amino acids. The CDR3 nucleotides read TGTGCCAGCAGCTCGGGGCCCTCCTACGAGCAGTACTTC. Its protein product is CASSSGPSYEQYF.

The chain carries TRBV7-9 and TRBJ2-7; D may be TRBD1 (7 bases). Trimming left V 5 bases short and J 2 bases short, with 19 bases between. There are 16 residues in the CDR3. CDR1 is SEHNR and CDR2 is FQNEAQ in the germline V gene (reference sequence). The CDR3 region has the DNA TGTGCCAGCAGCCCGGGGGCCCGACAGGGTCCCTACGAGCAGTACTTC. The encoded protein is CASSPGARQGPYEQYF.

The chain carries TRBV29-1 and TRBJ1-2, with D unresolved. The germline V gene encodes CDR1 SQVTM and CDR2 ANQGSEA. Between the trimmed V and J ends, which lost 2 bases and 4 bases, there was a span of 14 bases. The CDR3 loop spans 14 amino acids. CDR3 sequence (DNA): TGCAGCGTTGAAAACTCTGAGTTCGCCTATGGCTACACCTTC. Protein: CSVENSEFAYGYTF.

This clonotype was seen ten or more times. The V call is TRBV20-1, the J call TRBJ2-7, with TRBD1 matching 7 bases. Germline CDR1 DFQATT, CDR2 SNEGSKA (reference sequence). Trimming at V came to 1 base and at J to 1 base, leaving 7 bases not matched to a gene. The length of the CDR3 is 15 residues. This CDR3 reads CSARAGTVPSYEQYV. The CDR3 DNA follows: TGCAGTGCTAGAGCGGGGACAGTGCCATCCTACGAGCAGTACGTC.

This clonotype was detected only a few times. The V call is TRBV2, the J call TRBJ2-1; D is uncertain. This CDR3 is built from 12 residues. The V gene lost 5 bases and the J gene lost 10 bases, with 12 bases spanning the gap. Germline V gene lookup returns CDR1 SNHLY and CDR2 FYNNEI. The CDR3 DNA reads as TGTGCCAGCAGTCCTCGAAGTTGGGAGCAGTTCTTC. Encoded protein: CASSPRSWEQFF.

V gene TRBV6-2 or TRBV6-3 combines with J gene TRBJ2-7; D may be TRBD1 (6 bases). CDR3 length: 16 residues. Germline assignment: CDR1 MNHEY and CDR2 SVGEGT. The V gene lost 5 bases and the J gene lost 1 base, with 18 bases spanning the gap. The CDR3 DNA is TGTGCCAGCAGTCCCACAGGGACCCTCAAATCCTACGAGCAGTACGTC. Its translation: CASSPTGTLKSYEQYV.

This clonotype is hyperexpanded in the sample. The chain is built from TRBV5-6 and TRBJ1-1, with D possibly being TRBD1 (5 bases). This CDR3 is built from 16 residues. The V gene lost 0 bases and the J gene lost 6 bases, with 18 bases spanning the gap. Germline V gene lookup returns CDR1 SGHDT and CDR2 YYEEEE. CDR3 amino acids: CASSLEGYGTPAEAFF. CDR3 in DNA: TGTGCCAGCAGCTTGGAAGGGTACGGGACGCCGGCTGAAGCTTTCTTT.

Many counts were recorded for this clonotype. The V gene is TRBV6-5, the J gene TRBJ2-7, with 7 positions matching TRBD1. This CDR3 is built from 12 residues. The trim removed 6 bases at V and 3 bases at J, leaving 2 bases unmatched. Germline CDR1 and CDR2: MNHEY and SVGAGI. The CDR3 region is CASSWDSYEQYF. The CDR3 region has the DNA TGTGCCAGCAGCTGGGACAGCTACGAGCAGTACTTC.

At least ten counts were recorded for this clonotype. This chain joins TRBV6-9 and TRBJ2-7, with TRBD1 identical over 7 bases. V dropped 11 bases and J dropped 3; count of bases not matched to a gene: 13. Looked up from germline, CDR1 is MNHGY and CDR2 is SVAAGI. This CDR3 spans 14 amino acids. This CDR3 is CAGTRGGKIYEQYV. DNA of the CDR3: TGTGCCGGGACCCGAGGGGGCAAGATCTACGAGCAGTACGTC.